This T cell receptor (beta chain) originates from a study of CD8 T cells in ankylosing spondylitis. Study findings and constraints: Seemingly distinctive of ankylosing spondylitis blood was a TCR beta motif formed by eight highly homologous variants. There was reportedly significant enrichment of clones that were disease-linked in matched ankylosing spondylitis synovial fluid. Disease-linked clones bore a CD8+ phenotype, appearing relatively rarely in peripheral blood.

V gave up 0 bases and J gave up 8 bases, with 13 bases separating them. This CDR3 has 14 amino acids. Germline assignment: CDR1 SGHTA and CDR2 FQGNSA. Library preparation for TCR beta used quantitative 5'-RACE with molecular barcodes. TCRdb processed the 5' RACE reads anew with MiXCR; each CDR3 protein has one entry. The data contain about 160,000 distinct CDR3 sequences, roughly 44% of them seen just once; the ten biggest clones take up roughly 15%. A word on this clonotype: The target antigen is unknown.

The chain is built from TRBV7-2 and TRBJ1-1; D gene ambiguous. Sequenced: synovial fluid, either unsorted or a sorted T cell fraction (not recorded which). The TCR was taken from a male donor with ankylosing spondylitis. CDR3 residues: CASSLAPGLGEAFF. The CDR3 region has the DNA TGTGCCAGCAGCTTAGCGCCGGGCCTCGGGGAAGCTTTCTTT.